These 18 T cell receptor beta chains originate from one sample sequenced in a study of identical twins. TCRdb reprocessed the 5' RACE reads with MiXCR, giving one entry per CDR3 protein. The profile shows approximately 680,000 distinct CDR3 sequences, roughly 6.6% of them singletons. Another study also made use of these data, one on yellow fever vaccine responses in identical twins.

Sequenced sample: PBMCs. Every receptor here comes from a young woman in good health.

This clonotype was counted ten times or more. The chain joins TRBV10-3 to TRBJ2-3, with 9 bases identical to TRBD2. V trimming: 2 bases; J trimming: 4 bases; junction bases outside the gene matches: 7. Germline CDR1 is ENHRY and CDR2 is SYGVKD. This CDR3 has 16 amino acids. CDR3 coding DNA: TGTGCCATCAGTGAGAAACCGGGACTAGCAGCAGATACGCAGTATTTT. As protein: CAISEKPGLAADTQYF.

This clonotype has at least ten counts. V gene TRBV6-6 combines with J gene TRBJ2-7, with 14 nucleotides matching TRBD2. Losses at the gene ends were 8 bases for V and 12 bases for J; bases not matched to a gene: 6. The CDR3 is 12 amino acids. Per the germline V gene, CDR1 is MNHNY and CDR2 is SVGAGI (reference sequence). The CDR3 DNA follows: TGTGCCAGCGAGGGACTAGCGGGAGTGGCGTACTTC. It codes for CASEGLAGVAYF.

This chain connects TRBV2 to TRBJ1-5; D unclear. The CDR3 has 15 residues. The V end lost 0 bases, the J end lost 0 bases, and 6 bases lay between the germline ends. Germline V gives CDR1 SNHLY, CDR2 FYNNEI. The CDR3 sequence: CASSEAKVSNQPQHF. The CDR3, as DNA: TGTGCCAGCAGTGAAGCTAAGGTTAGCAATCAGCCCCAGCATTTT.

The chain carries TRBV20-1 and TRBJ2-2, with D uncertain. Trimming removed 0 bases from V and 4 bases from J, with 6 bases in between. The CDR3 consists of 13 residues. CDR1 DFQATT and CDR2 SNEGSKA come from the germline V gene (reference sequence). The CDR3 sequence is CSARDESTGELFF. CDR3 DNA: TGCAGTGCTAGAGATGAGAGCACCGGGGAGCTGTTTTTT.

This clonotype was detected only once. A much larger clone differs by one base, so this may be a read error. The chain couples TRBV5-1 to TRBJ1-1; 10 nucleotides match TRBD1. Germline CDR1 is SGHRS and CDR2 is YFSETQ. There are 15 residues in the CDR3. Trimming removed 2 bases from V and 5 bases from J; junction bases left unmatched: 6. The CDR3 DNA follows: TGCGCCAGCAGCTTCTCCGGGACAGGGGTTACTGAAGCTTTCTTT. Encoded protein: CASSFSGTGVTEAFF.

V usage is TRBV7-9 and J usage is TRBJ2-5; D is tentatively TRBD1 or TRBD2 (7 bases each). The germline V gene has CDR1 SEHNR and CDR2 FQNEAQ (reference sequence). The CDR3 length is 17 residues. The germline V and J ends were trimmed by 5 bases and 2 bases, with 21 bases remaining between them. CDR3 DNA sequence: TGTGCCAGCAGCCCCCCGACAGGGAGGGAGAATCAAGAGACCCAGTACTTC. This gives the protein CASSPPTGRENQETQYF.

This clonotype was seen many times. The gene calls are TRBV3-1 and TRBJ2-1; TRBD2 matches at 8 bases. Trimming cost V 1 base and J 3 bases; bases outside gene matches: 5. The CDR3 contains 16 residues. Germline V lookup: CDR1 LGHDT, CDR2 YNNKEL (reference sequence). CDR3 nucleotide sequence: TGTGCCAGCAGCCAAGTTAGCGGGGAAATCTACAATGAGCAGTTCTTC. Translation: CASSQVSGEIYNEQFF.

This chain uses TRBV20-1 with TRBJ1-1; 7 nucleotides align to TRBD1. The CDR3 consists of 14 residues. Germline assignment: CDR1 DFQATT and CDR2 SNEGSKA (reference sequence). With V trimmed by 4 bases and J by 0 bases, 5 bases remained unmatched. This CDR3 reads CSAKEGQMNTEAFF. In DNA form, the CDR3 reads TGCAGTGCTAAAGAGGGACAGATGAACACTGAAGCTTTCTTT.

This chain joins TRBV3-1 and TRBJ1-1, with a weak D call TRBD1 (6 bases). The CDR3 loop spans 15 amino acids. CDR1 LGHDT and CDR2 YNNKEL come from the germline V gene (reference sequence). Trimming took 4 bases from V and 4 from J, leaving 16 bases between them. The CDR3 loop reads CASSPRGGVSTEAFF. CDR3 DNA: TGTGCCAGCAGCCCACGGGGGGGCGTAAGCACTGAAGCTTTCTTT. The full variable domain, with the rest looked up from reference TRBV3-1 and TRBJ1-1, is DTAVSQTPKYLVTQMGNDKSIKCEQNLGHDTMYWYKQDSKKFLKIMFSYNNKELIINETVPNRFSPKSPDKAHLNLHINSLELGDSAVYFCASSPRGGVSTEAFFGQGTRLTVV.

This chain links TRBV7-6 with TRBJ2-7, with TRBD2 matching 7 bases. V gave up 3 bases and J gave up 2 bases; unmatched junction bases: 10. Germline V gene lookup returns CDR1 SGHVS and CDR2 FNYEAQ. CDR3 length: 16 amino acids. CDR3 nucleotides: TGTGCCAGCAGCTTTGGAGTGCAAGCGGGGACCTACGAGCAGTACGTC. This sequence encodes CASSFGVQAGTYEQYV.

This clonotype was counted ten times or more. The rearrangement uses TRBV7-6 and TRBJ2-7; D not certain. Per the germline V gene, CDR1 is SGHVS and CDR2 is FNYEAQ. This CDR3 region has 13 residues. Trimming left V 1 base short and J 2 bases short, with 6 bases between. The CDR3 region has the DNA TGTGCCAGCAGCTTAGGGGAACCCTACGAGCAGTACTTC. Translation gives CASSLGEPYEQYF.

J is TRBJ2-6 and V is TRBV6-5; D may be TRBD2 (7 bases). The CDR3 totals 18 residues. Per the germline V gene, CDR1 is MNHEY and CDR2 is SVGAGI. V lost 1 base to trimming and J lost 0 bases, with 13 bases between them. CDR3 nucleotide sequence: TGTGCCAGCAGTTACTTTGGGGGGGCTGGCTCTGGGGCCAACGTCCTGACTTTC. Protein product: CASSYFGGAGSGANVLTF.

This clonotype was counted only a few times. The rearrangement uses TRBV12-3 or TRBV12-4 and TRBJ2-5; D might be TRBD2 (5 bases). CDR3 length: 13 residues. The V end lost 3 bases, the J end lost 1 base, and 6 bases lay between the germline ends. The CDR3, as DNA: TGTGCCAGCAGTTTGACTACCCAAGAGACCCAGTACTTC. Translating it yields CASSLTTQETQYF.

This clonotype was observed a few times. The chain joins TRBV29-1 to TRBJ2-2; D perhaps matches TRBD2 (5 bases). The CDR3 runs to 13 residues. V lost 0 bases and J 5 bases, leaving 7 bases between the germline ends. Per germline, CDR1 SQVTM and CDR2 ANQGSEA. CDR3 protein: CSVEEDWTGELFF. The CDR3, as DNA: TGCAGCGTTGAAGAGGACTGGACCGGGGAGCTGTTTTTT.

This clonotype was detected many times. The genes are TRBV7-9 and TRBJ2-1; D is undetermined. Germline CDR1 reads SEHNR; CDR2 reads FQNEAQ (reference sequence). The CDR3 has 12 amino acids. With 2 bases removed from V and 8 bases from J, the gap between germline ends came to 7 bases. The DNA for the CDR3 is TGTGCCAGCAGCTTAAACGTCGATGAGCAGTTCTTC. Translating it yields CASSLNVDEQFF. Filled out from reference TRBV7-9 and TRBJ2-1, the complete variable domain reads DTGVSQNPRHKITKRGQNVTFRCDPISEHNRLYWYRQTLGQGPEFLTYFQNEAQLEKSRLLSDRFSAERPKGSFSTLEIQRTEQGDSAMYLCASSLNVDEQFFGPGTRLTVL.

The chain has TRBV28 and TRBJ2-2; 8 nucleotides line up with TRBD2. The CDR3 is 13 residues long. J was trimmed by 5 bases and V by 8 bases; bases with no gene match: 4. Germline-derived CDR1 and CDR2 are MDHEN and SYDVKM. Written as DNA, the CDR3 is TGTGCCAGCGCCCGCGGGGGGACCGGGGAGCTGTTTTTT. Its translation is CASARGGTGELFF.

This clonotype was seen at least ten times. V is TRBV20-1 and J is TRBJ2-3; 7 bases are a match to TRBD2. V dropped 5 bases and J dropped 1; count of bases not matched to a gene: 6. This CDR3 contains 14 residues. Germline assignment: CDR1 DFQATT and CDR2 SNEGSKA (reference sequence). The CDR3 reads CSAPRTRGTDTQYF. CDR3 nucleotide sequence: TGCAGTGCTCCAAGGACTAGGGGCACAGATACGCAGTATTTT.

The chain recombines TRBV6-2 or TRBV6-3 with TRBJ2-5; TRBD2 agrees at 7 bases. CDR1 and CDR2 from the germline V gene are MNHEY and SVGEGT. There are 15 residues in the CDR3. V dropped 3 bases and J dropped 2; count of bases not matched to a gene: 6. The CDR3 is CASSYIQRGQETQYF. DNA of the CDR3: TGTGCCAGCAGTTATATCCAGCGGGGACAAGAGACCCAGTACTTC.